This T cell receptor (beta chain) was captured in a study of blood T cell repertoires in COVID-19. At the level of the study: Acute and convalescent COVID-19 samples came from the United States, Italy and Spain. Nucleic acid was either cDNA or gDNA, and it came from T cells, B-cell-depleted T cells, or PBMCs.

Authors' processing steps: Nucleated cell number was recorded as an estimate derived from reference gene primer amplification. Sequencing was performed with immunoSEQ multiplex PCR; in TCRdb, only in-frame clones are kept and a portion is missing. V and J calls plus clone size are reproduced from that table; the DNA served to infer D and trimming. The sample consists of some 150,000 clones, roughly 80% of them appearing once. The CDR3 length is 15 residues. Germline V gene lookup returns CDR1 SGDLS and CDR2 YYNGEE. V was cut by 4 bases and J by 0 bases, with 8 bases left in between. The chain recombines TRBV9 with TRBJ2-6; D is ambiguous. This clonotype was sampled from a man aged 80 or over with acute or convalescent COVID-19. The specimen was peripheral blood. The CDR3 spells CASSLLSSGANVLTF. CDR3 DNA: TGTGCCAGCAGCCTCCTTAGCTCTGGGGCCAACGTCCTGACTTTC.